These 21 T cell receptor beta chains were sequenced from one sample in a study of blood T cell repertoires in COVID-19. The data were produced by immunoSEQ multiplex PCR, yet TCRdb's version contains in-frame clones alone and is incomplete. The data contain over 200,000 clones, over 75% of them seen just once; the ten biggest clones take up 5.1%. The sample comprised peripheral blood. The receptor source for this set is a human donor in a cohort sampled during active COVID-19.

This CDR3 reads CASRPKGGEVTEAFF. In DNA form, the CDR3 reads TGCGCCAGCCGCCCAAAGGGAGGGGAGGTCACTGAAGCTTTCTTT. V gene TRBV5-1 combines with J gene TRBJ1-1; tentative D call: TRBD1 (5 bases). The germline gives CDR1 SGHRS, CDR2 YFSETQ. This CDR3 has 15 amino acids. The V and J ends lost 7 bases and 4 bases respectively, with 20 bases between them.

CDR3 coding DNA: TGCAGTGCCCCGACAGGCCATACGCAGTATTTT. Protein: CSAPTGHTQYF. The chain has TRBV20-1 and TRBJ2-3; possible D gene TRBD1, 6 bases. Trimming cost V 6 bases and J 7 bases, with 11 bases left between them. The CDR3 loop spans 11 amino acids. Germline CDR1 and CDR2: DFQATT and SNEGSKA (reference sequence).

This chain joins TRBV11-3 and TRBJ2-1; the match to TRBD2 covers 8 bases. CDR3 size: 13 residues. V gave up 5 bases and J gave up 9 bases; unmatched junction bases: 6. Germline CDR1 is SGHNT and CDR2 is YENEEA. The CDR3 protein is CASSRGGGVEQFF. The DNA of the CDR3 is TGTGCCAGCAGCCGGGGGGGAGGCGTTGAGCAGTTCTTC.

The chain joins TRBV6-4 to TRBJ2-3; possibly TRBD2 for D (5 bases). V gave up 4 bases and J gave up 1 base, with 9 bases separating them. CDR3 size: 14 residues. Germline CDR1 is MRHNA and CDR2 is SNTAGT. Here the CDR3 reads CASSATGGTDTQYF. The CDR3 region has the DNA TGTGCCAGCAGTGCTACCGGGGGCACAGATACGCAGTATTTT.

The chain employs TRBV30 and TRBJ2-3; D not certain. V lost 4 bases and J 2 bases, leaving 16 bases between the germline ends. This CDR3 is built from 15 residues. The V gene's germline CDR1 is GTSNPN and CDR2 SVGIG (reference sequence). DNA for the CDR3: TGTGCCTGGACCCCGGATAGCCGGAACACAGATACGCAGTATTTT. Protein sequence: CAWTPDSRNTDTQYF.

This chain uses TRBV7-9 with TRBJ1-1, with a possible D match to TRBD1 (6 bases). Per the germline V gene, CDR1 is SEHNR and CDR2 is FQNEAQ (reference sequence). This CDR3 contains 16 residues. Trimming shortened V by 1 base and J by 7 bases, and 19 bases separated the two germline ends. Written as DNA, the CDR3 is TGTGCCAGCAGCTTAGGGCAGGGGTTCGAGTTGGGTGAAGCTTTCTTT. Protein product: CASSLGQGFELGEAFF.

The chain has TRBV5-5 and TRBJ2-6; D remains unclear. The germline V gene has CDR1 SGHKS and CDR2 YYEKEE (reference sequence). This CDR3 is 16 amino acids long. V gave up 1 base and J gave up 0 bases, with 8 bases separating them. CDR3: CASSLLAASGANVLTF. CDR3 DNA: TGTGCCAGCAGCTTGCTGGCGGCCTCTGGGGCCAACGTCCTGACTTTC.

The genes are TRBV7-9 and TRBJ1-2, with unresolved D. V lost 1 base and J 5 bases, leaving 14 bases between the germline ends. The CDR3 has 15 residues. Germline V lookup: CDR1 SEHNR, CDR2 FQNEAQ (reference sequence). In nucleotides, the CDR3 is TGTGCCAGCAGCTTAGATACCGGGGTTCCTTATGGCTACACCTTC. Protein product: CASSLDTGVPYGYTF.

The genes are TRBV7-2 and TRBJ1-3, with a weak D call TRBD1 (5 bases). CDR3 length equals 16 residues. Germline CDR1 reads SGHTA; CDR2 reads FQGNSA. V lost 4 bases, J lost 2 bases, and 15 bases lay in between. In DNA form, the CDR3 reads TGTGCCAGCAGCTCCTACGGGGGGGGAGCTGGAAACACCATATATTTT. Translation: CASSSYGGGAGNTIYF.

This clone was picked up a small number of times. This chain uses TRBV5-6 with TRBJ2-3; D is ambiguous. CDR1 is SGHDT and CDR2 is YYEEEE in the germline V gene. V was trimmed by 0 bases and J by 1 base, leaving 12 bases between them. This CDR3 is built from 16 residues. Here the CDR3 reads CASSLALFRGTDTQYF. CDR3 in DNA: TGTGCCAGCAGCTTGGCCCTTTTTCGGGGCACAGATACGCAGTATTTT.

The V gene is TRBV6-5, the J gene TRBJ2-3; D gene uncertain. CDR3 length: 16 residues. V gave up 0 bases and J gave up 2 bases, with 12 bases separating them. Germline V gene data show CDR1 as MNHEY and CDR2 as SVGAGI. The CDR3 here is CASSYSGGPTTDTQYF. In DNA form, the CDR3 reads TGTGCCAGCAGTTACTCTGGCGGCCCGACCACAGATACGCAGTATTTT.

The chain is built from TRBV28 and TRBJ1-6; 7 bases align to TRBD1. The CDR3 covers 14 residues. The V segment lost 6 bases and the J segment 13 bases; nucleotides outside the gene matches: 12. The germline V gene encodes CDR1 MDHEN and CDR2 SYDVKM. CDR3 sequence: CASSLQGRVAPLHF. The CDR3 coding sequence is TGTGCCAGCAGCTTACAGGGGAGGGTTGCGCCCCTCCACTTT. Full variable domain (remainder filled in from reference TRBV28 and TRBJ1-6): DVKVTQSSRYLVKRTGEKVFLECVQDMDHENMFWYRQDPGLGLRLIYFSYDVKMKEKGDIPEGYSVSREKKERFSLILESASTNQTSMYLCASSLQGRVAPLHFGNGTRLTVT.

The V and J genes are TRBV30 and TRBJ2-7; possible D gene TRBD1, 5 bases. V shed 6 bases and J shed 5 bases, with 14 bases lying between them. Germline CDR1 reads GTSNPN; CDR2 reads SVGIG (reference sequence). The CDR3 is 12 residues long. In nucleotides, the CDR3 is TGTGCCTGTCTCTGGACACGGAACGAGCAGTACTTC. Its translation: CACLWTRNEQYF.

The chain joins TRBV9 to TRBJ2-5, with D unresolved. Germline CDR1 and CDR2: SGDLS and YYNGEE. The CDR3 is 12 residues long. V lost 3 bases to trimming and J lost 4 bases, with 7 bases between them. Here the CDR3 DNA reads TGTGCCAGCAGCGGATCCGGAGAGACCCAGTACTTC. It encodes CASSGSGETQYF.

The DNA for the CDR3 is TGTGCCAGCGCCTCGGGGGGTAAGGGAGAGACCCAGTACTTC. Amino acid sequence: CASASGGKGETQYF. V gene TRBV28 combines with J gene TRBJ2-5, with 7 bases aligning to TRBD2. The V gene's germline CDR1 is MDHEN and CDR2 SYDVKM. The V and J ends lost 8 bases and 4 bases, in that order; junction bases with no gene match: 10. CDR3 length: 14 amino acids. The entire variable domain, with the rest obtained from reference TRBV28 and TRBJ2-5, is as follows: DVKVTQSSRYLVKRTGEKVFLECVQDMDHENMFWYRQDPGLGLRLIYFSYDVKMKEKGDIPEGYSVSREKKERFSLILESASTNQTSMYLCASASGGKGETQYFGPGTRLLVL.

The gene calls are TRBV27 and TRBJ2-3; 7 nucleotides agree with TRBD2. V shed 4 bases, J shed 14 bases, and the junction held 6 bases outside the gene matches. The CDR3 runs to 11 residues. Germline lookup yields CDR1 MNHEY and CDR2 SMNVEV (reference sequence). The CDR3, as DNA: TGTGCCAGCAGTTCGGGGGAGGGCCTGTATTTT. It encodes CASSSGEGLYF.

This clone was seen only a few times. The sample holds other DNA sequences that translate to the same CDR3. The chain is built from TRBV6-6 and TRBJ1-5, with 9 bases that match TRBD1. The V gene's germline CDR1 is MNHNY and CDR2 SVGAGI (reference sequence). Losses at the gene ends were 6 bases for V and 2 bases for J; bases not matched to a gene: 5. The CDR3 is 15 amino acids. The CDR3 sequence: CASSRGQGGNQPQHF. CDR3 nucleotides: TGTGCCAGCAGCCGGGGACAGGGAGGCAATCAGCCCCAGCATTTT.

J is TRBJ2-3 and V is TRBV5-1, with D unclear. Germline V gives CDR1 SGHRS, CDR2 YFSETQ. This CDR3 spans 12 amino acids. V was cut by 0 bases and J by 4 bases, with 3 bases left in between. CDR3 loop: CASSLVADTQYF. Written as DNA, the CDR3 is TGCGCCAGCAGCTTGGTAGCAGATACGCAGTATTTT.

The chain joins TRBV6-2 or TRBV6-3 to TRBJ2-7; 7 bases map to TRBD2. Germline V gives CDR1 MNHEY, CDR2 SVGEGT. The V gene end was trimmed by 2 bases and the J gene end by 7 bases; junction bases not matched to a gene: 11. This CDR3 comprises 15 residues. The CDR3 here is CASSYGGSVVREQYF. In nucleotides, the CDR3 is TGTGCCAGCAGTTACGGCGGGAGTGTGGTGAGGGAGCAGTACTTC.

The J gene is TRBJ2-2, the V gene TRBV11-2, with 8 bases aligning to TRBD1. CDR1 SGHAT and CDR2 FQNNGV come from the germline V gene. V was pared by 3 bases and J by 7 bases, with 7 bases of the junction left unmatched. This CDR3 spans 15 amino acids. The CDR3 here is CASSFRDRHNGELFF. CDR3 nucleotides: TGTGCCAGCAGCTTCCGGGACAGGCACAACGGGGAGCTGTTTTTT.

The V and J genes are TRBV7-6 and TRBJ2-7; TRBD2 aligns across 12 bases. The length of the CDR3 is 15 residues. V lost 5 bases, J lost 5 bases, and 7 bases stayed unmatched. From germline, CDR1 is SGHVS and CDR2 FNYEAQ. CDR3 loop: CASSTRTSGTNEQYF. The CDR3 DNA is TGTGCCAGCAGCACCAGGACTAGCGGGACCAACGAGCAGTACTTC.